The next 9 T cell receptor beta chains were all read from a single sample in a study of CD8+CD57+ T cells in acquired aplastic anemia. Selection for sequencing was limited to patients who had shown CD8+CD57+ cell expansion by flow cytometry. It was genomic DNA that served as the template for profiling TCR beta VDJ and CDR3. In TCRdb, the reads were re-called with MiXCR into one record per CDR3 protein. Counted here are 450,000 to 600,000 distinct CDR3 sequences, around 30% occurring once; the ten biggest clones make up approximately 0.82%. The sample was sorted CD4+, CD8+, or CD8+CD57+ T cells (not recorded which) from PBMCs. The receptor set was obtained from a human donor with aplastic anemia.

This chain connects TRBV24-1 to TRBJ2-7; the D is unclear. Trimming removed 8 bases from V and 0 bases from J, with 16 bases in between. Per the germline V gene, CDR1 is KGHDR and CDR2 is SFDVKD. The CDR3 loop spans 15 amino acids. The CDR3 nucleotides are TGTGCCACCAACGCCAGCAGTGAAAGCTCCTACGAGCAGTACTTC. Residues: CATNASSESSYEQYF.

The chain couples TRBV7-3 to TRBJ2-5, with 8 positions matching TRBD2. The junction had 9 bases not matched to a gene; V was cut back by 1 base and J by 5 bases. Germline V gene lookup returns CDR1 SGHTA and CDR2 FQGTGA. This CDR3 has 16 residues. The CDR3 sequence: CASSLRGRGGRETQYF. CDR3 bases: TGTGCCAGCAGCTTAAGGGGTCGGGGGGGCCGGGAGACCCAGTACTTC.

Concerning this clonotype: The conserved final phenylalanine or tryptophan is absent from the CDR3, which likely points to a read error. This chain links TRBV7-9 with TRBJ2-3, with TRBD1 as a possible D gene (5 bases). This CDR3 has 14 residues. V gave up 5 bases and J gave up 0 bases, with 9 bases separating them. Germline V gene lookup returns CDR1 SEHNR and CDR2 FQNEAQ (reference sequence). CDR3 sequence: CASSLRASTDTQYL. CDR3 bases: TGTGCCAGCAGCCTCAGGGCGAGCACAGATACGCAGTATCTT.

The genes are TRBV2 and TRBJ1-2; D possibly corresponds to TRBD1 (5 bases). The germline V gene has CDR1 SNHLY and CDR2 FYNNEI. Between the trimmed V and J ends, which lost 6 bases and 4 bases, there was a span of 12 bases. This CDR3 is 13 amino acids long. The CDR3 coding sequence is TGTGCCAGCAGAGCTGACAGTGTCTATGGCTACACCTTC. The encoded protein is CASRADSVYGYTF.

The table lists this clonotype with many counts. CDR3 DNA sequence: TGTGCCAGCAGCTTAGGAAGCGGGGGGAGGGCCAACCAAGAGACCCAGTACTTC. Residues: CASSLGSGGRANQETQYF. V gene TRBV7-2 combines with J gene TRBJ2-5, with 9 bases aligning to TRBD2. V dropped 1 base and J dropped 0; count of bases not matched to a gene: 9. This CDR3 has 18 residues. Germline V gene lookup returns CDR1 SGHTA and CDR2 FQGNSA.

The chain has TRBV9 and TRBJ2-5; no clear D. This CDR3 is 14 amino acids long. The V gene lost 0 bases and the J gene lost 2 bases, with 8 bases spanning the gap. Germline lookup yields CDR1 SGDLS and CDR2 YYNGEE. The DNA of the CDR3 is TGTGCCAGCAGCGTAGGCGTGCGGCAAGAGACCCAGTACTTC. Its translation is CASSVGVRQETQYF.

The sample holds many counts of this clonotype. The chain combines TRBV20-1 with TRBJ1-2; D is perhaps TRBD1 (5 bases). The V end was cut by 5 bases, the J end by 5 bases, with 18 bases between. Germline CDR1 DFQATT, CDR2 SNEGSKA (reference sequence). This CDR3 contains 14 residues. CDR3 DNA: TGCAGTGCTGCACCGGGAGACAGCGATTATGGCTACACCTTC. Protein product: CSAAPGDSDYGYTF.

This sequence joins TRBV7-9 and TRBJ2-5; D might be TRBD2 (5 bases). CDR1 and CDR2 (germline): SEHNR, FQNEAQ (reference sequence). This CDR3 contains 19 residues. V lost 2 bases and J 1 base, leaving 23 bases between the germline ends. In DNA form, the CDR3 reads TGTGCCAGCAGCTTAAATAGCGTTGTGGGAAGCCTCACCCAAGAGACCCAGTACTTC. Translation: CASSLNSVVGSLTQETQYF.

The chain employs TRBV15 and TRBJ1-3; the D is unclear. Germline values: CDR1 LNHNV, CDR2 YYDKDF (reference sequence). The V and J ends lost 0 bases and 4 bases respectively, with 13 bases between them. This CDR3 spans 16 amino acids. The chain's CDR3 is CATSRDGQTGGNTIYF. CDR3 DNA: TGTGCCACCAGCAGAGATGGCCAAACGGGAGGAAACACCATATATTTT.